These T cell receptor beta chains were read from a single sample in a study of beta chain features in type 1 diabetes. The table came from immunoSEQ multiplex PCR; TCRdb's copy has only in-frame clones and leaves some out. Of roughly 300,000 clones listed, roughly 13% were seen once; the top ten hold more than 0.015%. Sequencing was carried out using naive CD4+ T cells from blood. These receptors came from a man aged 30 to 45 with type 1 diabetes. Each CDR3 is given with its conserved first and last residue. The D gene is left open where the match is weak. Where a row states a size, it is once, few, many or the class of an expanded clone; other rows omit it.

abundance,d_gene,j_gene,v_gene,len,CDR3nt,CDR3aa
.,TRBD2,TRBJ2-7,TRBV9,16,TGTGCCAGCAGCGTAGCCCCCCGGGGGGAAGGGTACGAGCAGTACTTC,CASSVAPRGEGYEQYF
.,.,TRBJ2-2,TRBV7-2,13,TGTGCCAGCAGCTTAATGGGAGACGGGGAGCTGTTTTTT,CASSLMGDGELFF
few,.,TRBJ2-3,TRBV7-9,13,TGTGCCAGCAGTTTCACCGGAGCAGATACGCAGTATTTT,CASSFTGADTQYF
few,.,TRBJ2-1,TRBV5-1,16,TGCGCCAGCAGCTTGGCCGGGGTCAGCTCCTACAATGAGCAGTTCTTC,CASSLAGVSSYNEQFF
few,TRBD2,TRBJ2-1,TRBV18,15,TGTGCCAGCTCACACGGACTAGCGGGAGCCAATGAGCAGTTCTTC,CASSHGLAGANEQFF
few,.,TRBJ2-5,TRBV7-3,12,TGTGCCAGCAGCTTAATCCGGGAGACCCAGTACTTC,CASSLIRETQYF
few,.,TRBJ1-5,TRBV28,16,TGTGCCAGCAGTTTAATTTCAGGCTTTGGCAATCAGCCCCAGCATTTT,CASSLISGFGNQPQHF
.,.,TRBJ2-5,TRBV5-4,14,TGTGCCAGCAGCTTGGACTACGGTCAAGAGACCCAGTACTTC,CASSLDYGQETQYF
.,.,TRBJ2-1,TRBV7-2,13,TGTGCCAGCAGCCCCGGCTCCTACAATGAGCAGTTCTTC,CASSPGSYNEQFF
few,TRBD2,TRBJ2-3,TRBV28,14,TGTGCCAGCAGAAAGCGGGAGGTAACAGATACGCAGTATTTT,CASRKREVTDTQYF
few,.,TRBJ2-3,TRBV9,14,TGTGCCAGCAGCGTTGACTCACGCACAGATACGCAGTATTTT,CASSVDSRTDTQYF